This T cell receptor beta chain emerged from a study of vaccination and CD4 T cells after COVID-19. Background on the study: The convalescent group had six males, four females, seven Caucasians, two Asians, one multiracial. The authors exposed cells to overlapping spike peptides derived from SARS-CoV-2, HCoV-NL63, HCoV-OC43 and HCoV-229E.

Sequencing of DNA taken from cultured CD4+ T cells relied on the Oncomine TCR Beta short-read assay. TCRdb passed the PCR reads through MiXCR, listing each CDR3 protein once. The sample lists just under 20,000 distinct CDR3 sequences, over 40% occurring once. Treatment indicated: roughly 11-day PBMC culture with coronavirus spike peptide pools or control peptides (ViraFEST assay). A note on this clonotype: Antigen specificity is unknown.

The study's findings and limits: The authors identified 304 of 307 vaccine-specific clones in convalescent patients as spike mono-reactive.

CDR3 size: 17 residues. The germline V and J ends were trimmed by 10 bases and 0 bases, with 25 bases remaining between them. Germline V CDR1 and CDR2: ENHRY, SYGVKD. The TCR was taken from a human donor who had recovered from COVID-19. The chain recombines TRBV10-3 with TRBJ2-7, with a tentative D call TRBD1 (6 bases). Sample: CD4+ T cells from blood, cultured in vitro. In nucleotides, the CDR3 is TGTGCCAGCAGATCCGGCTTCGTTGACAGGAGCTCCTACGAGCAGTACTTC. Translation: CASRSGFVDRSSYEQYF.